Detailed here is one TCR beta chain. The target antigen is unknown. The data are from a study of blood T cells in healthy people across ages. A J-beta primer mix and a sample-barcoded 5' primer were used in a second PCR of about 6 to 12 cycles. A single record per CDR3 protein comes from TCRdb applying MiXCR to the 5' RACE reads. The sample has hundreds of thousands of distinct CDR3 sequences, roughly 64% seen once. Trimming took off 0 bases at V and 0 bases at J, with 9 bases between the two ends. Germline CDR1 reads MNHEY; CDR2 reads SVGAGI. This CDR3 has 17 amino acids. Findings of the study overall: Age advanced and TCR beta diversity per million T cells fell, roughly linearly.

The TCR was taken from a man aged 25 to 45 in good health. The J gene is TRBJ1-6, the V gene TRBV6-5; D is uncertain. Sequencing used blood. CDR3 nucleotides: TGTGCCAGCAGTTACTCGCTCCCGAGCTCCTATAATTCACCCCTCCACTTT. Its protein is CASSYSLPSSYNSPLHF.